These 5 T cell receptor beta chains share one sample of origin, sequenced in a study of blood T cell repertoires in COVID-19. The method was immunoSEQ multiplex PCR; TCRdb's version includes in-frame clones alone and lacks a portion of them. The table includes around 52,000 clones, approximately 86% detected once. Sequenced sample: peripheral blood. Receptor source: an elderly woman with COVID-19, enrolled during active disease.

V is TRBV30 and J is TRBJ2-3, with TRBD1 as a possible D gene (5 bases). CDR1 is GTSNPN and CDR2 is SVGIG in the germline V gene (reference sequence). The CDR3 sequence is 13 residues long. V dropped 1 base and J dropped 0 bases, with 5 bases sitting between them. The CDR3 DNA follows: TGTGCCTGGAGTGGGGGCAGCACAGATACGCAGTATTTT. It codes for CAWSGGSTDTQYF.

In DNA, the CDR3 is TGTGCCAGCAGTTTACGGGGTAGCTATGGCTACACCTTC. Translating gives CASSLRGSYGYTF. V and J are TRBV27 and TRBJ1-2, with D uncertain. Germline V gives CDR1 MNHEY, CDR2 SMNVEV (reference sequence). The ends were cut back, 2 bases at V and 4 bases at J, with 8 bases in the middle. This CDR3 has 13 residues.

The V gene is TRBV3-1 (or the pseudogene TRBV3-2), the J gene TRBJ2-3; D possibly corresponds to TRBD2 (6 bases). The CDR3 spans 16 residues. Germline lookup yields CDR1 LGHDT and CDR2 YNNKEL (reference sequence). V was clipped by 0 bases and J by 1 base, with 11 bases between them. In DNA form, the CDR3 reads TGTGCCAGCAGCCAAGAGGGAGCGGGCCGCACAGATACGCAGTATTTT. As protein: CASSQEGAGRTDTQYF.

The rearrangement uses TRBV19 and TRBJ1-3, with D possibly TRBD1 on 5 matching bases. V lost 5 bases and J lost 0, with 17 bases in between. This CDR3 contains 17 residues. Germline CDR1 and CDR2: LNHDA and SQIVND (reference sequence). The CDR3 DNA sequence: TGTGCCAGTAGTTCCTCAGGGCCGCCCTTCTCTGGAAACACCATATATTTT. The encoded protein is CASSSSGPPFSGNTIYF.

This rearrangement joins TRBV2 to TRBJ2-5; 8 bases agree with TRBD1. The CDR3 is 13 amino acids. The V and J ends lost 6 bases and 5 bases, in that order; junction bases with no gene match: 5. CDR1 is SNHLY and CDR2 is FYNNEI in the germline V gene. CDR3 DNA sequence: TGTGCCAGCAGAAGCGACAGGGGTGAGACCCAGTACTTC. Amino acids: CASRSDRGETQYF.